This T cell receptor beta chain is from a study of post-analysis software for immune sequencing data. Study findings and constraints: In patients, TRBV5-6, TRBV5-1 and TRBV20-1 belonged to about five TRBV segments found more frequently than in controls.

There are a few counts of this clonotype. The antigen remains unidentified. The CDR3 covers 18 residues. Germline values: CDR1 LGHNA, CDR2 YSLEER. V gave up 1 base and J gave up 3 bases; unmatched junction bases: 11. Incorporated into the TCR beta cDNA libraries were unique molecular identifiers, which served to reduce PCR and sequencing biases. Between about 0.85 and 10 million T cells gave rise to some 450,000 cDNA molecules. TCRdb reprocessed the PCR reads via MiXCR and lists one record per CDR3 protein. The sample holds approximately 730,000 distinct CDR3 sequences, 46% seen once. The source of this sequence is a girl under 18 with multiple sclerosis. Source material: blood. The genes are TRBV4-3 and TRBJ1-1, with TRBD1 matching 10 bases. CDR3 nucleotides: TGCGCCAGCAGCCAAGCCGGACAGGGGGGATTTTTGGACACTGAAGCTTTCTTT. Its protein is CASSQAGQGGFLDTEAFF.